This is a list of T cell receptor beta chains from one sample in a study of cytomegalovirus exposure and HLA in healthy donors. Profiled with immunoSEQ multiplex PCR; TCRdb holds only in-frame clones, not every one. Here the sample spans roughly 99,000 clones, about 74% being singletons. The specimen was PBMCs. The receptors stem from a man aged 55 to 70 in good health and CMV-seropositive. CDR3s include the opening cysteine and the closing phenylalanine or tryptophan. The D gene is left open where the match is weak. Size is stated for part of the rows, as once, few or many counts, or as a class when the clone is expanded.

d_call j_call clone_size v_call cdr3_nt cdr3_aa
- TRBJ2-7 - TRBV14 TGTGCCAGCAGCCAAGCTCGCTACGAGCAGTACTTC CASSQARYEQYF
- TRBJ1-4 few TRBV27 TGTGCCAGCAGACCTCAGGGATCGTCAAGCCCAAATGAAAAACTGTTTTTT CASRPQGSSSPNEKLFF
- TRBJ1-6 - TRBV30 TGTGCCTGGAGTGAAGGGGCCAATTCACCCCTCCACTTT CAWSEGANSPLHF
TRBD1 TRBJ1-2 - TRBV27 TGTGCCAGCAGTTTTGGGACAGGGGGTGCTGTCTATGGCTACACCTTC CASSFGTGGAVYGYTF
- TRBJ2-7 - TRBV29-1 TGCAGCGTTGAAGCCCCTTTGGGGGCGTCGTACGAGCAGTACTTC CSVEAPLGASYEQYF
TRBD1 TRBJ1-6 - TRBV6-5 TGTGCCAGCAGTTACACTCGGGACAGGAATTCACCCCTCCACTTT CASSYTRDRNSPLHF
- TRBJ2-2 once TRBV7-7 TGTGCTAGCAGCTTAGCCACTACAGGGACCACCGGGGAGCTGTTTTTT CASSLATTGTTGELFF
- TRBJ1-6 - TRBV7-6 TGTGCCAGCAGCCTCGTAGCAGTCGGGGGTTCACCCCTCCACTTT CASSLVAVGGSPLHF
TRBD1 TRBJ2-5 - TRBV7-2 TGTGCCAGCAGCTTAGGACGCGGGACAGGCAACCAAGAGACCCAGTACTTC CASSLGRGTGNQETQYF
TRBD2 TRBJ2-3 - TRBV4-3 TGCGCCAGCAGCCTGGCCGGGGGGGCCGCAGATACGCAGTATTTT CASSLAGGAADTQYF
TRBD1 TRBJ1-6 - TRBV5-1 TGCGCCAGCAGCCTGGGACAGCTCTCCTATAATTCACCCCTCCACTTT CASSLGQLSYNSPLHF
- TRBJ1-2 - TRBV6-1 TGTGCCAGCACCGCCGGGACATCTAACTATGGCTACACCTTC CASTAGTSNYGYTF
- TRBJ2-2 - TRBV18 TGTGCCAGCTCACCACCCTCAGGCACCGGGGAGCTGTTTTTT CASSPPSGTGELFF
TRBD1 TRBJ1-3 few TRBV30 TGTGCCTTCCCCGGGACAGCGGTCTCTGGAAACACCATATATTTT CAFPGTAVSGNTIYF
TRBD1 TRBJ1-4 - TRBV7-9 TGTGCCAGCAGCTCCGGGACAGGAGTTAATGAAAAACTGTTTTTT CASSSGTGVNEKLFF
- TRBJ1-1 - TRBV25-1 TGTGCCAGCAGTGAATTAACAGGGCCCACTGAAGCTTTCTTT CASSELTGPTEAFF
- TRBJ1-2 - TRBV29-1 TGCAGCGTTGGTGAGGGAGTCGCGAGCTACACCTTC CSVGEGVASYTF
TRBD1 TRBJ2-7 - TRBV15 TGTGCCACCAGTCCGGGACAGGGAACCTACGAGCAGTACTTC CATSPGQGTYEQYF
TRBD1 TRBJ2-5 - TRBV2 TGTGCCAGCAGGAGGGACAGGGGGCGAGAGACCCAGTACTTC CASRRDRGRETQYF
- TRBJ2-5 - TRBV7-8 TGTGCCAGCAGCTTAGGGGCTGAGACCCAGTACTTC CASSLGAETQYF
- TRBJ2-5 once TRBV7-9 TGTGCCAGCAGCTTAGGCATCGGGATCCAAGAGACCCAGTACTTC CASSLGIGIQETQYF
TRBD1 TRBJ1-2 - TRBV13 TGTGCCAGCACCCAGGGGGGTCTTAGCAACTATGGCTACACCTTC CASTQGGLSNYGYTF
- TRBJ1-6 - TRBV7-6 TGTGCCAGCAGCTTAGCCGGGAATTCACCCCTCCACTTT CASSLAGNSPLHF
TRBD2 TRBJ2-1 - TRBV10-2 TGCGCCAGCAGTCTACTAGCGGTGGGCTACAATGAGCAGTTCTTC CASSLLAVGYNEQFF
- TRBJ2-7 few TRBV13 TGTGCCAGCAGCAAAGGGGATAGATCCTACGAGCAGTACTTC CASSKGDRSYEQYF
TRBD1 TRBJ2-6 - TRBV10-3 TGTGCCATCAGCTATGACAGGGGGAGTCGTGGGGCCAACGTCCTGACTTTC CAISYDRGSRGANVLTF
- TRBJ1-5 - TRBV30 TGTGCCTGGAGCCGACAGGGCAATCAGCCCCAGCATTTT CAWSRQGNQPQHF
- TRBJ1-3 - TRBV5-4 TGTGCCAGCAGCTTGGGGAGCCTCTACTCTGGAAACACCATATATTTT CASSLGSLYSGNTIYF
TRBD1 TRBJ2-3 - TRBV10-3 TGTGCCATACCGGGACAGGGATCAGATACGCAGTATTTT CAIPGQGSDTQYF
- TRBJ2-6 once TRBV28 TGTGCCAGCAGTTTAGGGCTCCCAATTCTCTCTGGGGCCAACGTCCTGACTTTC CASSLGLPILSGANVLTF
TRBD1 TRBJ2-7 - TRBV7-2 TGTGCCAGCAGCCGTGACAGGGGACTTAACGAGCAGTACTTC CASSRDRGLNEQYF
- TRBJ2-5 - TRBV2 TGTGCCAGCAGTGACAGCCTCGTTTCTCGGGGAGAGACCCAGTACTTC CASSDSLVSRGETQYF